One sample yielded the 32 T cell receptor beta chains listed below, sequenced in a study of CD8 T cells in ankylosing spondylitis. TCRdb independently ran MiXCR on the 5' RACE reads; one entry per CDR3 protein. The top ten clones hold roughly 3.4% of a sample with 250,000 to 350,000 distinct CDR3 sequences, more than 20% of them seen once. Material: blood, either unsorted or a sorted T cell fraction (not recorded which). These receptors originate from a female donor with ankylosing spondylitis or in good health (not recorded which).

This clonotype was picked up a small number of times. The V call is TRBV28, the J call TRBJ2-7; D is undetermined. V dropped 7 bases and J dropped 1 base, with 14 bases sitting between them. There are 14 residues in the CDR3. Per germline, CDR1 MDHEN and CDR2 SYDVKM. The CDR3 nucleotides read TGTGCCAGCATGCCGGTCAGCCCATCCTACGAGCAGTACTTC. It yields the protein CASMPVSPSYEQYF. The whole variable domain, filled in from reference TRBV28 and TRBJ2-7, reads DVKVTQSSRYLVKRTGEKVFLECVQDMDHENMFWYRQDPGLGLRLIYFSYDVKMKEKGDIPEGYSVSREKKERFSLILESASTNQTSMYLCASMPVSPSYEQYFGPGTRLTVT.

This clonotype was recorded a few times. The V gene is TRBV12-3 or TRBV12-4, the J gene TRBJ2-3, with D maybe TRBD2 (5 bases). CDR3 length: 16 residues. With 3 bases removed from V and 2 bases from J, the gap between germline ends came to 15 bases. CDR3 loop: CASSFGVGPPTDTQYF. The DNA for the CDR3 is TGTGCCAGCAGTTTCGGGGTAGGCCCTCCCACAGATACGCAGTATTTT.

The chain links TRBV24-1 to TRBJ2-1, with D possibly being TRBD1 (6 bases). This CDR3 has 15 amino acids. Germline-derived CDR1 and CDR2 are KGHDR and SFDVKD. Trimming removed 4 bases from V and 6 bases from J, with 15 bases in between. Here the CDR3 DNA reads TGTGCCACCAGTGACGGGACAAAGATGAGCAATGAGCAGTTCTTC. Translating gives CATSDGTKMSNEQFF.

In this sample, this clonotype turned up a few times. The V and J genes are TRBV12-3 or TRBV12-4 and TRBJ1-6, with 7 bases aligning to TRBD1. The CDR3 consists of 13 residues. V lost 6 bases to trimming and J lost 6 bases; unmatched junction nucleotides: 2. The CDR3 spells CASRTGANSPLHF. DNA of the CDR3: TGTGCCAGCAGAACAGGGGCTAATTCACCCCTCCACTTT.

The rearrangement uses TRBV6-1 and TRBJ2-6; TRBD1 might be the D (5 bases). The V gene lost 8 bases and the J gene lost 2 bases, with 16 bases spanning the gap. This CDR3 is built from 16 residues. Germline CDR1 reads MNHNS; CDR2 reads SASEGT. The CDR3 region is CASSPAGQPGANVLTF. CDR3 coding DNA: TGTGCCAGCTCACCGGCAGGGCAACCTGGGGCCAACGTCCTGACTTTC.

This clonotype has just a few counts. This sequence joins TRBV6-5 and TRBJ2-5; TRBD2 matches at 10 bases. Trimming took 4 bases from V and 0 from J; bases not matched to a gene: 5. The length of the CDR3 is 16 residues. The germline CDR1 and CDR2 sequences are MNHEY and SVGAGI. CDR3 nucleotides: TGTGCCAGCAGTTTCGCTAGCGGGGGATACCAAGAGACCCAGTACTTC. It is translated as CASSFASGGYQETQYF.

This clonotype was observed a handful of times. The chain has TRBV7-2 and TRBJ2-7; D is possibly TRBD2 (6 bases). From germline, CDR1 is SGHTA and CDR2 FQGNSA. The V end lost 3 bases, the J end lost 3 bases, and 15 bases lay between the germline ends. The CDR3 loop spans 15 amino acids. The CDR3 sequence: CASSLIGGANYEQYF. CDR3 DNA: TGTGCCAGCAGCTTGATAGGAGGGGCTAACTACGAGCAGTACTTC.

The chain employs TRBV29-1 and TRBJ1-1; D may be TRBD1 (5 bases). Germline CDR1 is SQVTM and CDR2 is ANQGSEA. The CDR3 spans 14 residues. V was cut by 7 bases and J by 1 base, with 16 bases left in between. This chain's CDR3 is CSATAGGGNTEAFF. CDR3 coding DNA: TGCAGCGCAACCGCCGGGGGGGGGAACACTGAAGCTTTCTTT.

This chain's CDR3 is CATSDTTLHSGYGEQFF. CDR3 DNA sequence: TGTGCCACCAGTGATACGACGCTACACAGCGGGTACGGTGAGCAGTTCTTC. The chain employs TRBV24-1 and TRBJ2-1; possibly TRBD2 for D (6 bases). This CDR3 is built from 17 residues. Trimming took 3 bases from V and 9 from J, leaving 23 bases between them. The germline gives CDR1 KGHDR, CDR2 SFDVKD.

This sequence joins TRBV20-1 and TRBJ1-1, with 8 positions matching TRBD1. Germline lookup yields CDR1 DFQATT and CDR2 SNEGSKA (reference sequence). CDR3 length: 12 residues. The CDR3 loop reads CSGDRGQTEAFF. CDR3 sequence (DNA): TGCAGCGGTGACAGGGGTCAAACTGAAGCTTTCTTT.

This clonotype showed up just a few times. V and J are TRBV12-3 or TRBV12-4 and TRBJ1-5; D is perhaps TRBD1 (6 bases). V gave up 9 bases and J gave up 5 bases, with 17 bases separating them. CDR3 length: 14 amino acids. In nucleotides, the CDR3 is TGTGCCAGTTCTCCAAATAGGGGGGATCAGCCCCAGCATTTT. This encodes CASSPNRGDQPQHF.

The chain carries TRBV7-9 and TRBJ2-1; D might be TRBD1 (5 bases). Germline CDR1 is SEHNR and CDR2 is FQNEAQ (reference sequence). This CDR3 has 15 residues. The ends were cut back, 2 bases at V and 9 bases at J, with 17 bases in the middle. The CDR3 coding sequence is TGTGCCAGCAGCTTAATCACTGGACACCTCGGTGAGCAGTTCTTC. Its translation: CASSLITGHLGEQFF.

This clonotype was detected a few times. This chain connects TRBV10-3 to TRBJ2-7, with 15 bases identical to TRBD2. After removal of 3 bases from V and 3 bases from J, the junction contained 3 bases not matched to a gene. The CDR3 runs 16 residues. Germline values: CDR1 ENHRY, CDR2 SYGVKD. The CDR3 nucleotides are TGTGCCATCAGTGAAGGACTAGCGGGAGGGCACTACGAGCAGTACTTC. This codes for CAISEGLAGGHYEQYF.

This clonotype was seen a few times. The rearrangement uses TRBV20-1 and TRBJ1-1; D is possibly TRBD1 (5 bases). V was clipped by 1 base and J by 3 bases, with 12 bases between them. Germline loops: CDR1 DFQATT, CDR2 SNEGSKA (reference sequence). The CDR3 is 14 amino acids. DNA for the CDR3: TGCAGTGCTAGAGCGCCGTGGGGGGACACTGAAGCTTTCTTT. Amino acid sequence: CSARAPWGDTEAFF.

The chain uses TRBV5-1 and TRBJ2-1, with no clear D. The length of the CDR3 is 13 residues. Germline lookup yields CDR1 SGHRS and CDR2 YFSETQ. Trimming pared 1 base from V and 10 bases from J, leaving 12 bases between. CDR3 sequence reads: CASSLTGHVEQFF. In DNA, the CDR3 is TGCGCCAGCAGCTTGACGGGTCACGTAGAGCAGTTCTTC.

The V call is TRBV7-6, the J call TRBJ2-1; D is possibly TRBD1 (5 bases). CDR1 is SGHVS, CDR2 FNYEAQ, per germline. V gave up 10 bases and J gave up 4 bases, with 26 bases separating them. CDR3 length equals 17 residues. The CDR3: CATARLPGSQPYNEQFF. The CDR3, as DNA: TGTGCCACCGCCCGTCTCCCAGGGTCTCAGCCATACAATGAGCAGTTCTTC.

This sequence joins TRBV5-4 and TRBJ2-7; 8 nucleotides match TRBD2. Unmatched junction bases numbered 7, after V lost 2 bases and J lost 3 bases. This CDR3 spans 15 amino acids. Germline-derived CDR1 and CDR2 are SGHNT and YYREEE (reference sequence). The DNA of the CDR3 is TGTGCCAGCAGCTTTGAGGCGGGAGGCCGCTACGAGCAGTACTTC. It specifies CASSFEAGGRYEQYF.

The rearrangement uses TRBV6-1 and TRBJ1-2, with TRBD1 identical over 9 bases. Germline-derived CDR1 and CDR2 are MNHNS and SASEGT. The J segment lost 1 base and the V segment lost 6 bases, leaving 3 bases of the junction unmatched. There are 14 residues in the CDR3. DNA of the CDR3: TGTGCCAGCAGCGGACAGGGGAATAACTATGGCTACACCTTC. It encodes CASSGQGNNYGYTF.

V and J are TRBV6-1 and TRBJ1-6, with D possibly matching TRBD1 (5 bases). V lost 7 bases, J lost 7 bases, and 17 bases lay in between. Germline values: CDR1 MNHNS, CDR2 SASEGT. This CDR3 has 15 residues. As DNA, the CDR3 is TGTGCCAGCACCATACGCGGGGCAAACAATTCACCCCTCCACTTT. Its translation: CASTIRGANNSPLHF.

The chain has TRBV12-3 or TRBV12-4 and TRBJ1-1; no clear D gene. The CDR3 is made up of 12 amino acids. Trimming left V 8 bases short and J 6 bases short, with 13 bases between. The DNA for the CDR3 is TGTGCCAGCGGTTCCACGCTGGCTGAAGCTTTCTTT. Its translation is CASGSTLAEAFF.

Only a few counts were recorded for this clonotype. V and J are TRBV7-3 and TRBJ2-2; 10 bases agree with TRBD2. This CDR3 contains 17 residues. Germline CDR1 is SGHTA and CDR2 is FQGTGA. V was clipped by 1 base and J by 1 base; unmatched bases: 3. The CDR3 loop is CASSLIAGGLNTGELFF. CDR3 in DNA: TGTGCCAGCAGCTTAATAGCGGGAGGACTGAACACCGGGGAGCTGTTTTTT. Full variable domain (outside the CDR3, taken from reference TRBV7-3 and TRBJ2-2): GAGVSQTPSNKVTEKGKYVELRCDPISGHTALYWYRQSLGQGPEFLIYFQGTGAADDSGLPNDRFFAVRPEGSVSTLKIQRTERGDSAVYLCASSLIAGGLNTGELFFGEGSRLTVL.

This clonotype turned up a few times. One end of the junction does not line up with germline, which may come from a read error. The chain couples TRBV12-3 or TRBV12-4 to TRBJ1-4, with 7 nucleotides matching TRBD1. The CDR3 runs 13 residues. This chain's CDR3 is CASSPGQAGSTRF. DNA for the CDR3: TGTGCCAGCAGTCCAGGACAGGCGGGAAGCACACGATTT.

The chain employs TRBV15 and TRBJ2-1; 10 bases map to TRBD2. J was trimmed by 7 bases and V by 1 base; bases with no gene match: 10. This CDR3 region has 17 residues. Germline CDR1 is LNHNV and CDR2 is YYDKDF (reference sequence). The CDR3 protein is CATSRGGGLARGNEQFF. The CDR3, as DNA: TGTGCCACCAGCAGAGGGGGGGGACTAGCGCGAGGGAATGAGCAGTTCTTC.

V gene TRBV5-6 combines with J gene TRBJ2-1; the D is unclear. Germline V gene data show CDR1 as SGHDT and CDR2 as YYEEEE. Deletions cut 2 bases from V and 12 bases from J, with 12 bases between. CDR3 size: 12 residues. CDR3 in amino acids: CASSFSTSGQFF. The CDR3 region has the DNA TGTGCCAGCAGCTTTAGCACGTCCGGGCAGTTCTTC.

The chain's CDR3 is CASSFPGTGGMNTEAFF. The CDR3 region has the DNA TGTGCCAGCAGTTTCCCCGGGACAGGGGGAATGAACACTGAAGCTTTCTTT. The rearrangement uses TRBV28 and TRBJ1-1, with TRBD1 matching over 11 bases. The CDR3 runs to 17 residues. Germline CDR1 and CDR2: MDHEN and SYDVKM. J gave up 0 bases and V 3 bases, and 6 bases lay outside the gene matches.

The CDR3 region is CSARKREPRSEQFF. CDR3 DNA sequence: TGCAGTGCTAGGAAGCGGGAGCCCAGGAGTGAGCAGTTCTTC. The rearrangement joins TRBV20-1 to TRBJ2-1; 8 bases match TRBD2. V dropped 3 bases and J dropped 9; count of bases not matched to a gene: 10. The CDR3 spans 14 residues. Per the germline V gene, CDR1 is DFQATT and CDR2 is SNEGSKA (reference sequence).

The chain recombines TRBV11-2 with TRBJ2-5, with unresolved D. CDR1 is SGHAT, CDR2 FQNNGV, per germline. V was cut by 1 base and J by 4 bases, with 10 bases left in between. The CDR3 extends over 14 amino acids. The CDR3 spells CASSLGRLGETQYF. The CDR3 region has the DNA TGTGCCAGCAGCTTAGGTAGATTAGGAGAGACCCAGTACTTC. Supplemented by reference TRBV11-2 and TRBJ2-5, the full variable domain reads EAGVAQSPRYKIIEKRQSVAFWCNPISGHATLYWYQQILGQGPKLLIQFQNNGVVDDSQLPKDRFSAERLKGVDSTLKIQPAKLEDSAVYLCASSLGRLGETQYFGPGTRLLVL.

This clonotype was seen a few times. The chain couples TRBV20-1 to TRBJ2-2, with 8 bases identical to TRBD1. CDR1 and CDR2 (germline): DFQATT, SNEGSKA (reference sequence). V shed 0 bases and J 4 bases; nucleotides not matched to a gene: 4. The CDR3 is 15 amino acids. CDR3 DNA sequence: TGCAGTGCTAGAGATTACGACAGGGGCACCGGGGAGCTGTTTTTT. Residues: CSARDYDRGTGELFF.

This clonotype was detected only a few times. The chain carries TRBV6-1 and TRBJ1-2; tentative D call: TRBD1 (5 bases). The length of the CDR3 is 15 residues. Trimming took off 6 bases at V and 2 bases at J, with 16 bases between the two ends. Germline CDR1 and CDR2: MNHNS and SASEGT. The CDR3: CASSARQNQNYGYTF. The CDR3 DNA sequence: TGTGCCAGCAGCGCCCGACAGAACCAAAACTATGGCTACACCTTC.

The J gene is TRBJ2-7, the V gene TRBV12-3 or TRBV12-4; D perhaps matches TRBD1 (7 bases). V was trimmed by 4 bases and J by 5 bases, leaving 12 bases between them. CDR3 size: 13 residues. DNA for the CDR3: TGTGCCAGCAGTTCACGCAGGGGGGACGAGCAGTACTTC. Its translation is CASSSRRGDEQYF.

The genes are TRBV7-2 and TRBJ2-1; D may correspond to TRBD1 or TRBD2 (5 bases each). The germline V gene encodes CDR1 SGHTA and CDR2 FQGNSA. This CDR3 has 12 amino acids. The germline V and J ends were trimmed by 6 bases and 6 bases, with 9 bases remaining between them. CDR3 loop: CASRMGTNEQFF. DNA of the CDR3: TGTGCCAGCAGAATGGGGACCAATGAGCAGTTCTTC.

This clonotype was observed at least ten times. The chain links TRBV5-6 to TRBJ1-4; D is uncertain. V lost 0 bases and J 5 bases, leaving 14 bases between the germline ends. Per the germline V gene, CDR1 is SGHDT and CDR2 is YYEEEE. This CDR3 comprises 16 residues. CDR3 nucleotide sequence: TGTGCCAGCAGCTTGGTAGACCCCGGAGGGAATGAAAAACTGTTTTTT. The encoded protein is CASSLVDPGGNEKLFF.